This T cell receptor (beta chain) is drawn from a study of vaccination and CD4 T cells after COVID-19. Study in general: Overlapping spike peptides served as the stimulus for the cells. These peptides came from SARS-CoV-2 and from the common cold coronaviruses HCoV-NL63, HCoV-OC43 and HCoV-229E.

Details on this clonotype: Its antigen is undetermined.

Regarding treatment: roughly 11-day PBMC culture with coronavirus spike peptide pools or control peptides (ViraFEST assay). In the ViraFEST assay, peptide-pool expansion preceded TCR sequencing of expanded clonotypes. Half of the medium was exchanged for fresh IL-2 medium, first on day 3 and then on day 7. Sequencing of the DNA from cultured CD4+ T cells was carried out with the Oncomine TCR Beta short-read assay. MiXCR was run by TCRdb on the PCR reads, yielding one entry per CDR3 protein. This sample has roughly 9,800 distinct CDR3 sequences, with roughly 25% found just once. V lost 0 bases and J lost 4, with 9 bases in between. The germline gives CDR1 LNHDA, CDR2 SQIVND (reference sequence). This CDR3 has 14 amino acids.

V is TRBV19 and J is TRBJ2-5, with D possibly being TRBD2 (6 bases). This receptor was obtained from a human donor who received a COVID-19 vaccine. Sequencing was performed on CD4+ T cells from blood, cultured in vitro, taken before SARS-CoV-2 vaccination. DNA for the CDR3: TGTGCCAGTAGTATAGATGCGGGGAGAGAGACCCAGTACTTC. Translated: CASSIDAGRETQYF.